The clone carrying this T cell receptor (beta chain) has at least ten counts. The data belong to a study of regulatory T cells in long-lasting Graves disease. Construction of the TCR beta libraries employed iRepertoire HTBI primers in conjunction with Arm-PCR of CDR3 regions. TCRdb re-called the multiplex PCR reads through MiXCR, storing one row per CDR3 protein. The sample has roughly 560,000 distinct CDR3 sequences, approximately 12% seen once. Time point given: newly diagnosed GD, antithyroid drugs for less than 3 months. After RNA was extracted from PBMCs, the TCR library was made from it. Germline-derived CDR1 and CDR2 are MNHEY and SVGEGT. V was clipped by 6 bases and J by 5 bases; unmatched bases: 4. This CDR3 contains 12 residues. The same sample was also studied in work on T cells in Graves' hyperthyroidism and ophthalmopathy. That work contributes: The authors deemed Graves' hyperthyroidism stable absent ophthalmopathy progression within 18 months. Participants, patients aged 18 to 65, had newly diagnosed hyperthyroidism with a duration under 2 months. Using the HTBI primer set, a first-round RT-PCR was run on the TCR CDR3.

This chain uses TRBV6-2 or TRBV6-3 with TRBJ2-7; TRBD1 matches 7 bases. This specimen was peripheral blood mononuclear cells (PBMCs), taken at new diagnosis, from a patient treated with antithyroid drugs. The receptor was derived from a woman aged 25 to 45 with Graves disease. The CDR3 DNA follows: TGTGCCAGCAGGACAACAGGGGACGAGCAGTACTTC. Its protein product is CASRTTGDEQYF.